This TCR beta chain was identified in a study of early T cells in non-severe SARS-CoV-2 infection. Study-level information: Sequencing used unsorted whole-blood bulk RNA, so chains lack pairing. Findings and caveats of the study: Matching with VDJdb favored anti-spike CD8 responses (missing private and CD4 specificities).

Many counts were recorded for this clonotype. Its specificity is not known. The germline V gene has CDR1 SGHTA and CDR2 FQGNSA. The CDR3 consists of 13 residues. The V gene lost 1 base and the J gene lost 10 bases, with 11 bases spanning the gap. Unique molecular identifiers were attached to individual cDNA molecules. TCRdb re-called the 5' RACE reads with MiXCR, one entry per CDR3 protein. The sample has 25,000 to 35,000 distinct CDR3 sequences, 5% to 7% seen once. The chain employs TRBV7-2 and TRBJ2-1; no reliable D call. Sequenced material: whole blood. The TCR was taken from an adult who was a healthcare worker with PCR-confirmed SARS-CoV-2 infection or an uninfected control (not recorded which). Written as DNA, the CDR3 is TGTGCCAGCAGCTTAGACAGACGACTGGAGCAGTTCTTC. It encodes CASSLDRRLEQFF. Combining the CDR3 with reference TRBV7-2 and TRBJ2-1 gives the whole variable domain GAGVSQSPSNKVTEKGKDVELRCDPISGHTALYWYRQSLGQGLEFLIYFQGNSAPDKSGLPSDRFSAERTGGSVSTLTIQRTQQEDSAVYLCASSLDRRLEQFFGPGTRLTVL.